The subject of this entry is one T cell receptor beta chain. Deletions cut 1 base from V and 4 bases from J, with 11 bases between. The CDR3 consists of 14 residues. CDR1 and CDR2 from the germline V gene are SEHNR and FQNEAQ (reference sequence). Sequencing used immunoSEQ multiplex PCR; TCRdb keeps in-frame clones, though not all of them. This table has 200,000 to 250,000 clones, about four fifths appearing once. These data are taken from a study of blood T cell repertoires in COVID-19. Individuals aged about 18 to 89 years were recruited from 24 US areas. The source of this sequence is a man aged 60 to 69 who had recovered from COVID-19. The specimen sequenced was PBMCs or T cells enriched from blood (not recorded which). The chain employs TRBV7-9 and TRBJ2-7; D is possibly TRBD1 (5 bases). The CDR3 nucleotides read TGTGCCAGCAGCTTAGGACCAGGGAATTACGAGCAGTACTTC. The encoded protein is CASSLGPGNYEQYF.